The 25 T cell receptor beta chains given below trace back to one sample, sequenced in a study of CD8+ T cells in alopecia areata. As for treatment: oral pan-JAK inhibitor, 5-10 mg twice daily. RNA extraction and reverse transcription yielded cDNA as sequencing template. Assay used: immunoSEQ multiplex PCR; TCRdb lists only in-frame clones, some missing. Among roughly 120,000 clones listed, roughly three fifths were seen once. The material was CD4+ T cells sorted from blood, obtained at week 24, from a patient treated with tofacitinib. These receptors were taken from a human donor with alopecia areata.

This clone was counted once. The chain recombines TRBV7-9 with TRBJ1-2; possible D gene TRBD1, 6 bases. V was pared by 4 bases and J by 4 bases, with 10 bases between. Germline loops: CDR1 SEHNR, CDR2 FQNEAQ (reference sequence). This CDR3 is built from 13 residues. The CDR3 region has the DNA TGTGCCAGCAGCTCCGCAGGGGCCTATGGCTACACCTTC. Protein sequence: CASSSAGAYGYTF.

The rearrangement joins TRBV7-2 to TRBJ2-7; 9 bases are shared with TRBD2. Germline assignment: CDR1 SGHTA and CDR2 FQGNSA. Trimming took 5 bases from V and 4 from J; bases not matched to a gene: 9. The CDR3 extends over 15 amino acids. Here the CDR3 reads CASSPGRGGRYEQYF. CDR3 coding DNA: TGTGCCAGCAGCCCAGGGCGGGGGGGCCGATACGAGCAGTACTTC.

CDR3 residues: CASSTASGARDEQYF. CDR3 in DNA: TGTGCCAGCAGCACGGCTAGCGGGGCAAGAGACGAGCAGTACTTC. The V gene is TRBV7-9, the J gene TRBJ2-7, with 9 bases aligning to TRBD2. Per germline, CDR1 SEHNR and CDR2 FQNEAQ (reference sequence). V trimming: 5 bases; J trimming: 5 bases; junction bases outside the gene matches: 10. This CDR3 comprises 15 residues.

The chain links TRBV2 to TRBJ2-5, with no clear D. Germline V lookup: CDR1 SNHLY, CDR2 FYNNEI. There are 14 residues in the CDR3. V shed 1 base and J shed 1 base, with 7 bases lying between them. The CDR3 reads CASSEVAFQETQYF. The CDR3 DNA reads as TGTGCCAGCAGTGAAGTGGCCTTCCAAGAGACCCAGTACTTC.

The J gene is TRBJ1-4, the V gene TRBV4-3; D is uncertain. Germline V CDR1 and CDR2: LGHNA, YSLEER. The CDR3 length is 16 residues. Trimming stripped 0 bases from V and 4 bases from J, with 12 bases between. The CDR3 sequence: CASSQDGGSSNEKLFF. The DNA for the CDR3 is TGCGCCAGCAGCCAAGATGGAGGGAGCAGTAATGAAAAACTGTTTTTT.

This sequence joins TRBV2 and TRBJ2-5, with 14 nucleotides matching TRBD2. The V gene's germline CDR1 is SNHLY and CDR2 FYNNEI. The V segment lost 7 bases and the J segment 3 bases; nucleotides outside the gene matches: 4. This CDR3 is built from 15 residues. The CDR3 loop is CASTPGLAGEETQYF. The CDR3 DNA follows: TGTGCCAGCACTCCGGGACTAGCGGGGGAAGAGACCCAGTACTTC.

This chain joins TRBV4-3 and TRBJ2-1; the match to TRBD2 covers 7 bases. The CDR3 length is 18 residues. Germline assignment: CDR1 LGHNA and CDR2 YSLEER. V lost 0 bases, J lost 3 bases, and 11 bases stayed unmatched. The CDR3 loop reads CASSQDAVGRGDYNEQFF. CDR3 sequence (DNA): TGCGCCAGCAGCCAAGATGCAGTAGGCCGGGGGGACTACAATGAGCAGTTCTTC.

This clone showed up just a few times. The chain links TRBV29-1 to TRBJ2-7, with 7 bases lining up with TRBD1. CDR1 and CDR2 from the germline V gene are SQVTM and ANQGSEA. After removal of 7 bases from V and 3 bases from J, the junction contained 6 bases not matched to a gene. The CDR3 extends over 12 amino acids. The CDR3 loop is CSGMDRNYEQYF. CDR3 bases: TGCAGCGGGATGGACAGGAACTACGAGCAGTACTTC.

V usage is TRBV5-1 and J usage is TRBJ1-3; no definite D call. This CDR3 is built from 13 residues. Germline V gives CDR1 SGHRS, CDR2 YFSETQ. Trimming shortened V by 6 bases and J by 0 bases, and 7 bases separated the two germline ends. CDR3 sequence (DNA): TGCGCCAGCAAGGCCGACTCTGGAAACACCATATATTTT. It is translated as CASKADSGNTIYF.

This clone appeared a few times. The chain uses TRBV29-1 and TRBJ1-2; D call uncertain. V was pared by 7 bases and J by 8 bases, with 17 bases between. Per the germline V gene, CDR1 is SQVTM and CDR2 is ANQGSEA. The CDR3 spans 12 residues. CDR3 DNA: TGCAGCGACCTCCAAACGGTAGGAGGCTACACCTTC. It encodes CSDLQTVGGYTF. Together with reference TRBV29-1 and TRBJ1-2, the CDR3 gives the full variable domain: SAVISQKPSRDICQRGTSLTIQCQVDSQVTMMFWYRQQPGQSLTLIATANQGSEATYESGFVIDKFPISRPNLTFSTLTVSNMSPEDSSIYLCSDLQTVGGYTFGSGTRLTVV.

The J gene is TRBJ1-6, the V gene TRBV6-1; 11 bases fit TRBD1. CDR3 length equals 15 residues. The V and J ends lost 6 bases and 5 bases, in that order; junction bases with no gene match: 3. CDR1 MNHNS and CDR2 SASEGT come from the germline V gene. The CDR3 coding sequence is TGTGCCAGCAGCGGACAGGGGGCCAATAATTCACCCCTCCACTTT. It codes for CASSGQGANNSPLHF.

The chain couples TRBV2 to TRBJ2-7; D is perhaps TRBD1 (5 bases). The germline V gene has CDR1 SNHLY and CDR2 FYNNEI. V lost 3 bases and J 2 bases, leaving 11 bases between the germline ends. The length of the CDR3 is 14 residues. For the CDR3, the DNA is TGTGCCAGCAGTGACAGGGCGTCGCCCTACGAGCAGTACTTC. Translating gives CASSDRASPYEQYF. The complete variable domain, with remaining parts taken from reference TRBV2 and TRBJ2-7, reads EPEVTQTPSHQVTQMGQEVILRCVPISNHLYFYWYRQILGQKVEFLVSFYNNEISEKSEIFDDQFSVERPDGSNFTLKIRSTKLEDSAMYFCASSDRASPYEQYFGPGTRLTVT.

The chain joins TRBV2 to TRBJ2-5; possible D gene TRBD2, 5 bases. V was shortened by 1 base and J by 5 bases, with 8 bases between the two germline ends. Looked up from germline, CDR1 is SNHLY and CDR2 is FYNNEI. This CDR3 has 13 amino acids. CDR3 protein: CASSEGLAETQYF. The CDR3 bases are TGTGCCAGCAGTGAAGGGCTAGCTGAGACCCAGTACTTC. The complete variable domain, with remaining parts taken from reference TRBV2 and TRBJ2-5, reads EPEVTQTPSHQVTQMGQEVILRCVPISNHLYFYWYRQILGQKVEFLVSFYNNEISEKSEIFDDQFSVERPDGSNFTLKIRSTKLEDSAMYFCASSEGLAETQYFGPGTRLLVL.

The chain links TRBV28 to TRBJ2-2, with 14 bases aligning to TRBD2. Germline V gene lookup returns CDR1 MDHEN and CDR2 SYDVKM. The CDR3 spans 15 residues. The V gene end was trimmed by 11 bases and the J gene end by 0 bases; junction bases not matched to a gene: 2. The CDR3 protein is CAGTSGGANTGELFF. The DNA of the CDR3 is TGTGCCGGGACTAGCGGGGGCGCGAACACCGGGGAGCTGTTTTTT. Full variable domain (rest looked up from reference TRBV28 and TRBJ2-2): DVKVTQSSRYLVKRTGEKVFLECVQDMDHENMFWYRQDPGLGLRLIYFSYDVKMKEKGDIPEGYSVSREKKERFSLILESASTNQTSMYLCAGTSGGANTGELFFGEGSRLTVL.

The J gene is TRBJ2-7, the V gene TRBV7-8; 7 nucleotides match TRBD1. V lost 3 bases to trimming and J lost 5 bases; unmatched junction nucleotides: 7. This CDR3 comprises 14 residues. Germline CDR1 SGHVS, CDR2 FQNEAQ. In DNA form, the CDR3 reads TGTGCCAGCAGCTTTGGCCGGACAGGCAACGAGCAGTACTTC. The encoded protein is CASSFGRTGNEQYF.

The V and J genes are TRBV6-5 and TRBJ1-2, with a possible D match to TRBD1 (5 bases). The CDR3 is made up of 15 amino acids. Germline values: CDR1 MNHEY, CDR2 SVGAGI. V was clipped by 8 bases and J by 0 bases, with 16 bases between them. The CDR3 nucleotides are TGTGCCAGCTCTAGATGGGGCGGAACTAACTATGGCTACACCTTC. This codes for CASSRWGGTNYGYTF.

This clone occurred a few times. The chain is built from TRBV5-4 and TRBJ2-5; D is perhaps TRBD2 (7 bases). The V gene's germline CDR1 is SGHNT and CDR2 YYREEE (reference sequence). The CDR3 covers 15 residues. Trimming pared 4 bases from V and 2 bases from J, leaving 15 bases between. The CDR3 nucleotides are TGTGCCAGCAGCCCCGCCGGGGGGCGTCAAGAGACCCAGTACTTC. It is translated as CASSPAGGRQETQYF.

The rearrangement uses TRBV18 and TRBJ2-2; 7 nucleotides agree with TRBD2. Trimming cost V 4 bases and J 6 bases; bases outside gene matches: 8. The length of the CDR3 is 15 residues. Per the germline V gene, CDR1 is KGHSH and CDR2 is LQKENI. CDR3 nucleotides: TGTGCCAGCTCACGCAGCGGGGTTGATCCCGGGGAGCTGTTTTTT. The encoded protein is CASSRSGVDPGELFF.

This clone occurred a few times. V and J are TRBV29-1 and TRBJ2-5; 7 bases agree with TRBD1. In germline, CDR1 is SQVTM, CDR2 ANQGSEA. This CDR3 spans 14 amino acids. V trimming: 2 bases; J trimming: 5 bases; junction bases outside the gene matches: 8. The CDR3 loop is CSVELGGALETQYF. In DNA, the CDR3 is TGCAGCGTTGAATTAGGGGGCGCATTGGAGACCCAGTACTTC. The full variable domain, its missing parts supplied by reference TRBV29-1 and TRBJ2-5, is SAVISQKPSRDICQRGTSLTIQCQVDSQVTMMFWYRQQPGQSLTLIATANQGSEATYESGFVIDKFPISRPNLTFSTLTVSNMSPEDSSIYLCSVELGGALETQYFGPGTRLLVL.

V usage is TRBV19 and J usage is TRBJ1-2; D is possibly TRBD1 (6 bases). The V and J ends lost 3 bases and 3 bases respectively, with 11 bases between them. The CDR3 runs to 14 residues. The germline V gene has CDR1 LNHDA and CDR2 SQIVND (reference sequence). CDR3 nucleotides: TGTGCCAGTAGTATCCAACAGGGCCACTATGGCTACACCTTC. It translates to CASSIQQGHYGYTF.

The J gene is TRBJ2-7, the V gene TRBV7-2, with D possibly called TRBD1 or TRBD2 (5 bases each). The germline V and J ends were trimmed by 3 bases and 0 bases, with 9 bases remaining between them. CDR3 length equals 14 residues. CDR1 and CDR2 (germline): SGHTA, FQGNSA. The CDR3 here is CASSLGRASYEQYF. CDR3 coding DNA: TGTGCCAGCAGCTTGGGACGGGCCTCCTACGAGCAGTACTTC.

The genes are TRBV6-5 and TRBJ2-3, with 8 bases fitting TRBD1. The CDR3 has 15 residues. Trimming at V came to 6 bases and at J to 3 bases, leaving 8 bases not matched to a gene. Per germline, CDR1 MNHEY and CDR2 SVGAGI. CDR3 residues: CASRKRQGWTDTQYF. Written as DNA, the CDR3 is TGTGCCAGCAGGAAAAGACAGGGGTGGACAGATACGCAGTATTTT.

A single count supports this clone. This rearrangement joins TRBV30 to TRBJ2-7, with TRBD2 matching over 9 bases. Germline values: CDR1 GTSNPN, CDR2 SVGIG (reference sequence). The CDR3 spans 14 residues. Trimming took 3 bases from V and 0 from J; bases not matched to a gene: 3. CDR3 in amino acids: CAWSRGGVSYEQYF. The CDR3 nucleotides read TGTGCCTGGAGCCGCGGGGGGGTCTCCTACGAGCAGTACTTC.

This clone was observed a few times. The CDR3 nucleotides are TGTGCCTGGGGACAGAGTCATCAGCCCCAGCATTTT. It specifies CAWGQSHQPQHF. The rearrangement joins TRBV30 to TRBJ1-5; a possible D gene is TRBD1 (6 bases). Germline V gene data show CDR1 as GTSNPN and CDR2 as SVGIG (reference sequence). V gave up 5 bases and J gave up 5 bases, with 10 bases separating them. The CDR3 has 12 residues.

The chain uses TRBV6-1 and TRBJ1-6; tentatively, D is TRBD1 (6 bases). The CDR3 loop spans 15 amino acids. CDR1 is MNHNS, CDR2 SASEGT, per germline. V was shortened by 7 bases and J by 9 bases, with 19 bases between the two germline ends. The CDR3 here is CASTSGTGLGSPLHF. The CDR3 region has the DNA TGTGCCAGCACCTCGGGCACAGGGCTCGGTTCACCCCTCCACTTT.